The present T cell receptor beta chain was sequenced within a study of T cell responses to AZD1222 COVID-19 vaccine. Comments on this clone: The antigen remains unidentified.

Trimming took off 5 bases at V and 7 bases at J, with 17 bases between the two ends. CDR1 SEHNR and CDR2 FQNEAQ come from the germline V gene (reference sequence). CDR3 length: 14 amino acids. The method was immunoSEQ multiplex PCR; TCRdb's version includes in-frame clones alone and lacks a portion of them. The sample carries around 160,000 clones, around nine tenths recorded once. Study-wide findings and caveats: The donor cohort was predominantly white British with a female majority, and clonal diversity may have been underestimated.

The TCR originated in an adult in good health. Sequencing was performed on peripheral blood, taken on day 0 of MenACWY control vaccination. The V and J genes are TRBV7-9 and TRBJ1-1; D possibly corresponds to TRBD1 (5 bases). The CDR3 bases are TGTGCCAGCAGCACCCGTTGGGGCAGCATTGAAGCTTTCTTT. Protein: CASSTRWGSIEAFF.